This passage covers 29 T cell receptor beta chains from one sample sequenced in a study of CD8 T cells in Susac syndrome. Random hexamers were used to reverse transcribe the RNA input (about 0.5 to 1 ug). TCRdb reprocessed the immunoSEQ multiplex PCR reads via MiXCR and lists one record per CDR3 protein. The sample has roughly 130,000 distinct CDR3 sequences; nearly 95% are singletons. The sequenced sample was CD4+ T cells from PBMCs. These receptors were taken from a human donor in good health.

This chain connects TRBV6-5 to TRBJ2-5; no firm D call. Trimming cost V 0 bases and J 1 base, with 21 bases left between them. The V gene's germline CDR1 is MNHEY and CDR2 SVGAGI. The CDR3 loop spans 19 amino acids. Here the CDR3 DNA reads TGTGCCAGCAGTTACTCGGGCCCTGGATCGGGTCCCCGCCAAGAGACCCAGTACTTC. Amino acids: CASSYSGPGSGPRQETQYF.

J is TRBJ1-4 and V is TRBV20-1; 7 bases agree with TRBD1. V lost 2 bases and J lost 5; bases outside the gene matches: 8. The CDR3 runs to 15 residues. Germline assignment: CDR1 DFQATT and CDR2 SNEGSKA (reference sequence). The CDR3 here is CSARRAGRGNEKLFF. The CDR3 DNA follows: TGCAGTGCTAGAAGGGCCGGCAGGGGGAATGAAAAACTGTTTTTT.

V is TRBV19 and J is TRBJ2-1; the match to TRBD1 covers 9 bases. The trim removed 3 bases at V and 7 bases at J, leaving 7 bases unmatched. CDR3 size: 15 residues. Germline-derived CDR1 and CDR2 are LNHDA and SQIVND (reference sequence). The CDR3 DNA reads TGTGCCAGTAGTATTCAGGGACAGGGAGGGAATGAGCAGTTCTTC. Amino acids: CASSIQGQGGNEQFF. Complete variable domain (other parts from reference TRBV19 and TRBJ2-1): DGGITQSPKYLFRKEGQNVTLSCEQNLNHDAMYWYRQDPGQGLRLIYYSQIVNDFQKGDIAEGYSVSREKKESFPLTVTSAQKNPTAFYLCASSIQGQGGNEQFFGPGTRLTVL.

The V and J genes are TRBV12-3 or TRBV12-4 and TRBJ2-5; D may be TRBD2 (6 bases). Deletions cut 4 bases from V and 5 bases from J, with 17 bases between. This CDR3 comprises 15 residues. The CDR3, as DNA: TGTGCCAGCAGTTCTCGTCAGGAGGGTTACGAGACCCAGTACTTC. Translation: CASSSRQEGYETQYF.

This chain connects TRBV7-2 to TRBJ2-7; 8 bases fit TRBD2. This CDR3 has 16 amino acids. With 4 bases clipped from V and 0 bases from J, the junction kept 8 bases outside the gene matches. Germline V gene lookup returns CDR1 SGHTA and CDR2 FQGNSA. In DNA form, the CDR3 reads TGTGCCAGCAGCTCCCGAGCGGGAGACCCCTCCTACGAGCAGTACTTC. Translation gives CASSSRAGDPSYEQYF. Drawing the rest from reference TRBV7-2 and TRBJ2-7, the complete variable domain is GAGVSQSPSNKVTEKGKDVELRCDPISGHTALYWYRQSLGQGLEFLIYFQGNSAPDKSGLPSDRFSAERTGGSVSTLTIQRTQQEDSAVYLCASSSRAGDPSYEQYFGPGTRLTVT.

This chain links TRBV24-1 with TRBJ2-5; D is unresolved. Germline values: CDR1 KGHDR, CDR2 SFDVKD. The V end was cut by 2 bases, the J end by 5 bases, with 11 bases between. The CDR3 spans 14 residues. The CDR3 loop reads CATSDSGPRETQYF. The CDR3 DNA sequence: TGTGCCACCAGTGATTCGGGTCCCCGGGAGACCCAGTACTTC.

The gene calls are TRBV12-3 or TRBV12-4 and TRBJ2-1, with D perhaps TRBD1 (6 bases). The CDR3 length is 16 residues. V lost 0 bases and J 8 bases, leaving 17 bases between the germline ends. Written as DNA, the CDR3 is TGTGCCAGCAGTTTAGCCTCGCGGCTAGCAGGGGATGAGCAGTTCTTC. Protein sequence: CASSLASRLAGDEQFF.

The chain is built from TRBV29-1 and TRBJ1-2; D not resolved. Trimming pared 7 bases from V and 7 bases from J, leaving 16 bases between. The germline gives CDR1 SQVTM, CDR2 ANQGSEA. CDR3 length equals 12 residues. CDR3 region: CSAPHGNTGYTF. CDR3 coding DNA: TGCAGCGCCCCCCACGGGAATACTGGCTACACCTTC.

The rearrangement links TRBV5-4 to TRBJ2-6; D is unclear. With 4 bases removed from V and 0 bases from J, the gap between germline ends came to 14 bases. CDR3 length: 17 residues. Looked up from germline, CDR1 is SGHNT and CDR2 is YYREEE (reference sequence). This CDR3 is CASSPWTGNSGANVLTF. In DNA, the CDR3 is TGTGCCAGCAGCCCGTGGACCGGAAACTCTGGGGCCAACGTCCTGACTTTC.

This CDR3 is CATSRERGGTEAFF. Here the CDR3 DNA reads TGTGCCACCAGCAGAGAAAGAGGGGGCACTGAAGCTTTCTTT. This sequence joins TRBV15 and TRBJ1-1, with D perhaps TRBD1 (6 bases). The CDR3 loop spans 14 amino acids. The V end lost 0 bases, the J end lost 4 bases, and 9 bases lay between the germline ends. Germline V gene data show CDR1 as LNHNV and CDR2 as YYDKDF (reference sequence).

The chain joins TRBV27 to TRBJ2-6; D not certain. V lost 5 bases and J lost 4, with 12 bases in between. This CDR3 has 15 amino acids. The V gene's germline CDR1 is MNHEY and CDR2 SMNVEV (reference sequence). The DNA of the CDR3 is TGTGCCAGCAGTCCTCCCGCGAGGGGGGCCAACGTCCTGACTTTC. Amino acid sequence: CASSPPARGANVLTF.

The chain uses TRBV20-1 and TRBJ2-1; 10 bases agree with TRBD2. The CDR3 is made up of 14 amino acids. Germline lookup yields CDR1 DFQATT and CDR2 SNEGSKA (reference sequence). V gave up 5 bases and J gave up 2 bases; unmatched junction bases: 3. DNA of the CDR3: TGCAGTGCTGGGGGGACTAGCGCCTACAATGAGCAGTTCTTC. This translates into CSAGGTSAYNEQFF.

This chain links TRBV2 with TRBJ2-7; 7 bases agree with TRBD1. The CDR3 extends over 14 amino acids. Germline V lookup: CDR1 SNHLY, CDR2 FYNNEI. V lost 5 bases and J lost 4; bases outside the gene matches: 8. CDR3 nucleotide sequence: TGTGCCAGCAGTAAAGGACAGGATCGGTACGAGCAGTACTTC. This codes for CASSKGQDRYEQYF.

This clonotype was observed a single time. The genes are TRBV7-9 and TRBJ2-2; 9 nucleotides match TRBD1. Germline V lookup: CDR1 SEHNR, CDR2 FQNEAQ (reference sequence). With 1 base clipped from V and 3 bases from J, the junction kept 3 bases outside the gene matches. The CDR3 sequence is 16 residues long. The CDR3 loop is CASSLGDRGDTGELFF. Here the CDR3 DNA reads TGTGCCAGCAGCTTAGGAGACAGGGGGGACACCGGGGAGCTGTTTTTT.

This clonotype was seen just once. The V call is TRBV7-9, the J call TRBJ2-7, with a weak D call TRBD2 (6 bases). The CDR3 covers 15 residues. Germline lookup yields CDR1 SEHNR and CDR2 FQNEAQ (reference sequence). Trimming took 5 bases from V and 2 from J, leaving 16 bases between them. The CDR3 region has the DNA TGTGCCAGCAGCCCCCAGGGACTCTCGACCTACGAGCAGTACTTC. Its protein product is CASSPQGLSTYEQYF.

The V and J genes are TRBV18 and TRBJ2-7; D is perhaps TRBD1 (6 bases). Trimming stripped 6 bases from V and 6 bases from J, with 12 bases between. This CDR3 spans 12 amino acids. Germline-derived CDR1 and CDR2 are KGHSH and LQKENI. CDR3 loop: CASSNREGEQYF. In DNA, the CDR3 is TGTGCCAGCTCTAACAGGGAAGGCGAGCAGTACTTC.

This clonotype was seen only once. This chain joins TRBV18 and TRBJ1-4; D is undetermined. Germline V CDR1 and CDR2: KGHSH, LQKENI. V was shortened by 7 bases and J by 6 bases, with 9 bases between the two germline ends. There are 12 residues in the CDR3. The CDR3 DNA reads as TGTGCCAGCTGTCAGAGGGATGAAAAACTGTTTTTT. It yields the protein CASCQRDEKLFF. Variable domain in full (rest from reference TRBV18 and TRBJ1-4): NAGVMQNPRHLVRRRGQEARLRCSPMKGHSHVYWYRQLPEEGLKFMVYLQKENIIDESGMPKERFSAEFPKEGPSILRIQQVVRGDSAAYFCASCQRDEKLFFGSGTQLSVL.

The genes are TRBV28 and TRBJ2-5; D gene uncertain. There are 14 residues in the CDR3. Trimming stripped 3 bases from V and 7 bases from J, with 15 bases between. Germline-derived CDR1 and CDR2 are MDHEN and SYDVKM. The CDR3 region has the DNA TGTGCCAGCAGTTTGCCCTCAGAGGTGGCGACCCAGTACTTC. Translating it yields CASSLPSEVATQYF.

The chain employs TRBV29-1 and TRBJ1-2; D gene unclear. V was shortened by 4 bases and J by 5 bases, with 8 bases between the two germline ends. Germline loops: CDR1 SQVTM, CDR2 ANQGSEA. The CDR3 totals 11 residues. In DNA, the CDR3 is TGCAGCGTTGTTTGGGGTTATGGCTACACCTTC. Protein: CSVVWGYGYTF. Full variable domain (missing parts from reference TRBV29-1 and TRBJ1-2): SAVISQKPSRDICQRGTSLTIQCQVDSQVTMMFWYRQQPGQSLTLIATANQGSEATYESGFVIDKFPISRPNLTFSTLTVSNMSPEDSSIYLCSVVWGYGYTFGSGTRLTVV.

The chain links TRBV19 to TRBJ1-1; the match to TRBD1 covers 7 bases. Germline lookup yields CDR1 LNHDA and CDR2 SQIVND (reference sequence). This CDR3 comprises 13 residues. The ends lost 9 bases at V and 0 bases at J; junction bases unmatched: 4. For the CDR3, the DNA is TGTGCCAGCCAAGGGGGCATGAACACTGAAGCTTTCTTT. It codes for CASQGGMNTEAFF.

The chain links TRBV6-4 to TRBJ2-2; D unresolved. The CDR3 has 13 amino acids. The V end lost 2 bases, the J end lost 2 bases, and 3 bases lay between the germline ends. Germline values: CDR1 MRHNA, CDR2 SNTAGT. The CDR3 DNA reads as TGTGCCAGCAGTGACAAAAACACCGGGGAGCTGTTTTTT. Its translation is CASSDKNTGELFF.

The V and J genes are TRBV2 and TRBJ1-2; D gene uncertain. Germline-derived CDR1 and CDR2 are SNHLY and FYNNEI. CDR3 length: 11 residues. The ends were cut back, 6 bases at V and 7 bases at J, with 9 bases in the middle. This chain's CDR3 is CASRSGPGYTF. Written as DNA, the CDR3 is TGTGCCAGCAGATCCGGTCCTGGCTACACCTTC.

The chain links TRBV9 to TRBJ2-5, with D uncertain. The CDR3 covers 13 residues. Germline-derived CDR1 and CDR2 are SGDLS and YYNGEE. V was shortened by 0 bases and J by 4 bases, with 7 bases between the two germline ends. The CDR3 DNA follows: TGTGCCAGCAGCGTAGACCAGAGAGAGACCCAGTACTTC. Translation: CASSVDQRETQYF.

This rearrangement joins TRBV3-1 to TRBJ2-1, with 7 bases that match TRBD2. V lost 4 bases, J lost 7 bases, and 7 bases stayed unmatched. Germline loops: CDR1 LGHDT, CDR2 YNNKEL (reference sequence). The CDR3 length is 14 residues. Here the CDR3 reads CASSPQRGRNEQFF. In DNA, the CDR3 is TGTGCCAGCAGCCCTCAGCGCGGGAGAAATGAGCAGTTCTTC.

This chain joins TRBV30 and TRBJ2-4, with a possible D match to TRBD2 (5 bases). The germline V gene has CDR1 GTSNPN and CDR2 SVGIG (reference sequence). The V end lost 7 bases, the J end lost 6 bases, and 13 bases lay between the germline ends. This CDR3 comprises 12 residues. For the CDR3, the DNA is TGTGCCTCGACCACTGGAGGAAACATTCAGTACTTC. Amino acid sequence: CASTTGGNIQYF.

This chain uses TRBV27 with TRBJ1-4; D gene unclear. The CDR3 is 15 residues long. The V end was cut by 3 bases, the J end by 3 bases, with 11 bases between. Germline V gene sequence: CDR1 MNHEY, CDR2 SMNVEV (reference sequence). CDR3 region: CASSFGIQPNEKLFF. Here the CDR3 DNA reads TGTGCCAGCAGTTTTGGAATACAACCTAATGAAAAACTGTTTTTT.

The genes are TRBV30 and TRBJ2-5, with TRBD2 matching 7 bases. The J call is in doubt because the DNA end fits TRBJ2-1 better. The length of the CDR3 is 14 residues. Germline CDR1 and CDR2: GTSNPN and SVGIG (reference sequence). The CDR3 region is CAWLAREGLRGQFF. The CDR3, as DNA: TGTGCCTGGTTGGCTAGGGAGGGACTTCGCGGCCAGTTCTTC.

The chain employs TRBV20-1 and TRBJ2-1, with 8 nucleotides matching TRBD2. The CDR3 contains 15 residues. V dropped 6 bases and J dropped 3; count of bases not matched to a gene: 10. The V gene's germline CDR1 is DFQATT and CDR2 SNEGSKA (reference sequence). This CDR3 reads CSAKRGGRLYNEQFF. The CDR3 nucleotides read TGCAGTGCAAAGAGAGGCGGGAGGCTCTACAATGAGCAGTTCTTC.

The sample holds one count of this clonotype. The chain has TRBV15 and TRBJ2-7; TRBD1 is a possible D gene (5 bases). Looked up from germline, CDR1 is LNHNV and CDR2 is YYDKDF (reference sequence). The CDR3 runs 12 residues. V shed 0 bases and J shed 9 bases, with 9 bases lying between them. CDR3: CATSRELGAQYF. The CDR3 coding sequence is TGTGCCACCAGCAGAGAGTTAGGGGCGCAGTACTTC.